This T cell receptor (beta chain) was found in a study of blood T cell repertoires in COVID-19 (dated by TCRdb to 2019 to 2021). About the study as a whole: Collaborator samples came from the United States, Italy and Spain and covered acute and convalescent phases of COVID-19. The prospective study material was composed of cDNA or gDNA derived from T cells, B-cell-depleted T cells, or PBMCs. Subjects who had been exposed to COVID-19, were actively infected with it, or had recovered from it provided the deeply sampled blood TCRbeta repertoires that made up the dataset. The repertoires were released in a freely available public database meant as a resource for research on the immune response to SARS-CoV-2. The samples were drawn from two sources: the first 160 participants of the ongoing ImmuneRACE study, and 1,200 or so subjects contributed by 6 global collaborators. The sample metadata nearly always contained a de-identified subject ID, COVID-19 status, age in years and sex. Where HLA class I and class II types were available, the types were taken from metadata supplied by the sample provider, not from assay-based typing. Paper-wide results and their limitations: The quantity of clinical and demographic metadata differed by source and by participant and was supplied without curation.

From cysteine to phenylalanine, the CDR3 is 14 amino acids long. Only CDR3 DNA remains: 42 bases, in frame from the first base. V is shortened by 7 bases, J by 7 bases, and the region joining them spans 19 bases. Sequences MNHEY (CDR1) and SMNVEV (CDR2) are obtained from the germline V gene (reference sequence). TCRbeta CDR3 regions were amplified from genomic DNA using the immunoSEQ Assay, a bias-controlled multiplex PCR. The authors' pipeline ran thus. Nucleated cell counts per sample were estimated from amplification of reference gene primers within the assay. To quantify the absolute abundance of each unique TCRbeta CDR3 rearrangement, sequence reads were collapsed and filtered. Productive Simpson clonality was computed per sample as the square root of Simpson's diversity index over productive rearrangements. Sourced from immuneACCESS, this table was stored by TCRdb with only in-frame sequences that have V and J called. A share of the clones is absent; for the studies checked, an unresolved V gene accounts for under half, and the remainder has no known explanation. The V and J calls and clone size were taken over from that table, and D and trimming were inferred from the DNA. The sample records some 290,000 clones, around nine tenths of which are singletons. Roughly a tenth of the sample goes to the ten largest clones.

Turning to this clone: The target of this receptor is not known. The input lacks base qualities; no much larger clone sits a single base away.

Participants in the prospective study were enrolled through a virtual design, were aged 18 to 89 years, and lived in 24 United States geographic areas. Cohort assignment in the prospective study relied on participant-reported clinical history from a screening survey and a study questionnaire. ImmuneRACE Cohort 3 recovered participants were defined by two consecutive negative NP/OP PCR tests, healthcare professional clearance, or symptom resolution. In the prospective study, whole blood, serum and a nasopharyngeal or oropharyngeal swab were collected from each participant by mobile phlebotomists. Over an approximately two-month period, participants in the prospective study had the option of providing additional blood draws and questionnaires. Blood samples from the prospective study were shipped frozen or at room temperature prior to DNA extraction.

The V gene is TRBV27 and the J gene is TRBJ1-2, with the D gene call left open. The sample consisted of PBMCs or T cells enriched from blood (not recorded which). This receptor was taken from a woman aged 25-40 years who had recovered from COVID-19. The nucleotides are TGTGCCAGCACCCCTATCCCCCCTTCTTCTGGCTACACCTTC. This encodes CASTPIPPSSGYTF.